Many counts were recorded for the clone carrying this TCR beta chain. The data were taken from a study of response to subunit inactivated influenza vaccine. TCRdb reprocessed the RT-PCR reads via MiXCR and lists one record per CDR3 protein. The top ten hold 35% to 40% of the sample, which has 170,000 or so distinct CDR3 sequences, over 8.5% seen once. In germline, CDR1 is SGHVS, CDR2 FQNEAQ. V shed 2 bases and J 1 base; nucleotides not matched to a gene: 10. The CDR3 covers 19 residues. The source of this sequence is a man between 50 and 70 years old who received an inactivated influenza vaccine. This specimen consisted of CD8+ T cells sorted from PBMCs, obtained around 25 months after vaccination. The rearrangement joins TRBV7-8 to TRBJ2-1, with TRBD2 matching over 11 bases. CDR3 amino acids: CASSLNYVLAGVSYNEQFF. DNA of the CDR3: TGTGCCAGCAGCTTAAACTACGTACTAGCGGGAGTTTCCTACAATGAGCAGTTCTTC. The full variable domain, completed using reference TRBV7-8 and TRBJ2-1, is GAGVSQSPRYKVAKRGQDVALRCDPISGHVSLFWYQQALGQGPEFLTYFQNEAQLDKSGLPSDRFFAERPEGSVSTLKIQRTQQEDSAVYLCASSLNYVLAGVSYNEQFFGPGTRLTVL.